The 25 T cell receptor beta chains given below trace back to one sample, sequenced in a study of beta chain features in type 1 diabetes. The isolated RNA, all of it, was reverse transcribed, so expressed TCRB transcripts were what got sequenced. Measured with immunoSEQ multiplex PCR; TCRdb has only the in-frame clones, and not every one. This table holds 200,000 to 250,000 clones, 25% to 35% found once. Sequenced material: central memory CD4+ T cells from blood. Source of these receptors: a man aged 30-40 years in good health.

The chain recombines TRBV10-3 with TRBJ2-3, with D unresolved. The CDR3 is made up of 13 amino acids. V dropped 2 bases and J dropped 2 bases, with 5 bases sitting between them. Germline V gene lookup returns CDR1 ENHRY and CDR2 SYGVKD. This chain's CDR3 is CAISETVTDTQYF. The CDR3 DNA follows: TGTGCCATCAGTGAGACAGTCACAGATACGCAGTATTTT.

CDR3 amino acids: CASSRPQGFTGELFF. Here the CDR3 DNA reads TGTGCCAGCAGCCGCCCCCAAGGTTTCACCGGGGAGCTGTTTTTT. V and J are TRBV6-5 and TRBJ2-2; no definite D call. The CDR3 contains 15 residues. The V end was cut by 6 bases, the J end by 4 bases, with 15 bases between. Germline V gene data show CDR1 as MNHEY and CDR2 as SVGAGI.

This chain uses TRBV30 with TRBJ2-5; D not resolved. V was clipped by 0 bases and J by 5 bases, with 10 bases between them. The CDR3 is made up of 13 amino acids. Per germline, CDR1 GTSNPN and CDR2 SVGIG (reference sequence). CDR3 sequence: CAWSVDGWETQYF. As DNA, the CDR3 is TGTGCCTGGAGTGTCGATGGGTGGGAGACCCAGTACTTC.

This clone has a count of ten or more. The rearrangement uses TRBV7-9 and TRBJ2-3, with D tentatively TRBD2 (6 bases). The CDR3 covers 15 residues. The V and J ends lost 2 bases and 1 base respectively, with 10 bases between them. CDR1 SEHNR and CDR2 FQNEAQ come from the germline V gene (reference sequence). This CDR3 reads CASSLKREGTDTQYF. The CDR3 region has the DNA TGTGCCAGCAGCTTAAAGAGGGAGGGCACAGATACGCAGTATTTT.

V usage is TRBV29-1 and J usage is TRBJ1-2; D is ambiguous. The germline V gene has CDR1 SQVTM and CDR2 ANQGSEA. V dropped 4 bases and J dropped 4 bases, with 10 bases sitting between them. The CDR3 totals 12 residues. The CDR3 region is CSVANEGYGYTF. In nucleotides, the CDR3 is TGCAGCGTTGCCAACGAAGGCTATGGCTACACCTTC.

This clone came up a few times. The J gene is TRBJ2-3, the V gene TRBV10-3; 7 nucleotides line up with TRBD1. V lost 11 bases, J lost 1 base, and 9 bases stayed unmatched. The CDR3 sequence is 14 residues long. Germline V gene data show CDR1 as ENHRY and CDR2 as SYGVKD. In nucleotides, the CDR3 is TGTGCCCTACGTCCCGGGACAGGCACAGATACGCAGTATTTT. Translated, it gives CALRPGTGTDTQYF.

This clone was found many times. The chain couples TRBV7-2 to TRBJ2-3; D not resolved. The V gene lost 1 base and the J gene lost 5 bases, with 13 bases spanning the gap. CDR3 length: 15 amino acids. Germline assignment: CDR1 SGHTA and CDR2 FQGNSA. The CDR3 region has the DNA TGTGCCAGCAGCTTAGTTCGGGCAGCTGGAGATACGCAGTATTTT. Protein: CASSLVRAAGDTQYF.

This clone turned up a few times. This chain connects TRBV30 to TRBJ1-5, with a possible D match to TRBD1 (5 bases). Per germline, CDR1 GTSNPN and CDR2 SVGIG (reference sequence). This CDR3 has 13 residues. V shed 2 bases and J shed 5 bases, with 10 bases lying between them. CDR3 coding DNA: TGTGCCTGGAGTTGGGAAGGGGATCAGCCCCAGCATTTT. This gives the protein CAWSWEGDQPQHF.

The table lists this clone with a few counts. The chain links TRBV28 to TRBJ2-5, with D perhaps TRBD1 or TRBD2 (7 bases each). Trimming removed 6 bases at V and 4 bases at J, with 15 bases between. Per the germline V gene, CDR1 is MDHEN and CDR2 is SYDVKM. The CDR3 loop spans 14 amino acids. The DNA for the CDR3 is TGTGCCAGCAGCCCAGGGGGGGGCGGAGAGACCCAGTACTTC. Its protein is CASSPGGGGETQYF.

The chain recombines TRBV20-1 with TRBJ2-7; no reliable D call. Trimming pared 4 bases from V and 3 bases from J, leaving 7 bases between. The CDR3 covers 11 residues. From germline, CDR1 is DFQATT and CDR2 SNEGSKA (reference sequence). The chain's CDR3 is CSAKNNYEQYF. Here the CDR3 DNA reads TGCAGTGCTAAGAACAACTACGAGCAGTACTTC.

This clone came up a few times. This sequence joins TRBV27 and TRBJ2-7; no clear D. The CDR3 is made up of 15 amino acids. Germline-derived CDR1 and CDR2 are MNHEY and SMNVEV (reference sequence). V lost 7 bases to trimming and J lost 8 bases, with 24 bases between them. The CDR3 is CASTAMREGNYKQYF. DNA for the CDR3: TGTGCCAGCACTGCTATGCGTGAAGGAAACTATAAGCAGTACTTC.

The chain joins TRBV9 to TRBJ2-5; TRBD1 matches 11 bases. This CDR3 contains 17 residues. Trimming took 0 bases from V and 3 from J; bases not matched to a gene: 7. The V gene's germline CDR1 is SGDLS and CDR2 YYNGEE. The CDR3 is CASSVGWDRGSKETQYF. CDR3 sequence (DNA): TGTGCCAGCAGCGTAGGCTGGGACAGGGGGTCTAAAGAGACCCAGTACTTC.

This clone occurred a few times. Other nucleotide sequences from this sample produce the same CDR3. This chain connects TRBV7-2 to TRBJ2-3; TRBD2 aligns across 7 bases. The CDR3 runs 15 residues. The germline CDR1 and CDR2 sequences are SGHTA and FQGNSA. V was clipped by 6 bases and J by 1 base; unmatched bases: 7. The CDR3 coding sequence is TGTGCCAGCAGTATAGCGGGCGGGGGCACAGATACGCAGTATTTT. Its protein is CASSIAGGGTDTQYF.

The rearrangement uses TRBV7-7 and TRBJ1-3; possibly TRBD1 for D (5 bases). CDR3 length equals 15 residues. CDR1 and CDR2 from the germline V gene are SSHAT and FNYEAQ (reference sequence). The V and J ends lost 5 bases and 1 base respectively, with 12 bases between them. In nucleotides, the CDR3 is TGTGCCAGCAGCCGCCTCCAGGGTTCTGGAAACACCATATATTTT. Translating it yields CASSRLQGSGNTIYF.

This clone was picked up a small number of times. The CDR3 spells CAWDRLGEAFF. CDR3 nucleotides: TGTGCCTGGGACCGATTAGGCGAAGCTTTCTTT. J is TRBJ1-1 and V is TRBV30; D is uncertain. The length of the CDR3 is 11 residues. Trimming cost V 5 bases and J 8 bases, with 12 bases left between them. Per the germline V gene, CDR1 is GTSNPN and CDR2 is SVGIG (reference sequence). Full variable domain (remainder filled in from reference TRBV30 and TRBJ1-1): SQTIHQWPATLVQPVGSPLSLECTVEGTSNPNLYWYRQAAGRGLQLLFYSVGIGQISSEVPQNLSASRPQDRQFILSSKKLLLSDSGFYLCAWDRLGEAFFGQGTRLTVV.

This clone was seen at least ten times. The genes are TRBV7-2 and TRBJ1-2; D is perhaps TRBD1 (6 bases). V lost 3 bases and J lost 2, with 13 bases in between. The CDR3 totals 15 residues. CDR1 is SGHTA, CDR2 FQGNSA, per germline. CDR3 in amino acids: CASSFRWGQNYGYTF. CDR3 sequence (DNA): TGTGCCAGCAGCTTTCGTTGGGGGCAGAACTATGGCTACACCTTC.

This clone was counted only a few times. This sequence joins TRBV13 and TRBJ2-7; tentative D call: TRBD1 (6 bases). Germline V gene lookup returns CDR1 PRHDT and CDR2 FYEKMQ (reference sequence). Trimming removed 5 bases at V and 7 bases at J, with 15 bases between. The CDR3 has 13 residues. The CDR3: CASSLRGTGEQYF. CDR3 nucleotide sequence: TGTGCCAGCAGCCTTAGGGGGACGGGTGAGCAGTACTTC.

There are a few counts of this clone. The chain uses TRBV28 and TRBJ2-5, with D perhaps TRBD1 or TRBD2 (5 bases each). The CDR3 is 17 amino acids. Trimming cost V 3 bases and J 3 bases, with 20 bases left between them. From germline, CDR1 is MDHEN and CDR2 SYDVKM. CDR3 sequence (DNA): TGTGCCAGCAGTTTTGGTTACGGGGCCAGGGAAAAAGAGACCCAGTACTTC. This encodes CASSFGYGAREKETQYF.

The chain joins TRBV11-2 to TRBJ2-6; no definite D call. Germline CDR1 reads SGHAT; CDR2 reads FQNNGV. V shed 2 bases and J shed 0 bases, with 5 bases lying between them. There are 15 residues in the CDR3. DNA for the CDR3: TGTGCCAGCAGCTTAACAGACTCTGGGGCCAACGTCCTGACTTTC. Protein sequence: CASSLTDSGANVLTF.

The chain carries TRBV15 and TRBJ2-5, with D possibly being TRBD1 (6 bases). Trimming stripped 3 bases from V and 0 bases from J, with 14 bases between. The CDR3 totals 16 residues. CDR1 is LNHNV, CDR2 YYDKDF, per germline (reference sequence). The CDR3 reads CATSSAVRGNQETQYF. The CDR3 DNA is TGTGCCACCAGCAGCGCCGTCAGGGGTAACCAAGAGACCCAGTACTTC.

DNA of the CDR3: TGTGCCAGCAGCCAAGGGGATAGCGGGGGGCCCTACAATGAGCAGTTCTTC. As protein: CASSQGDSGGPYNEQFF. J is TRBJ2-1 and V is TRBV4-2; 10 nucleotides line up with TRBD2. The CDR3 totals 17 residues. Germline V CDR1 and CDR2: LGHNA, YNFKEQ. V was clipped by 1 base and J by 2 bases; unmatched bases: 5.

J is TRBJ2-3 and V is TRBV2; D gene ambiguous. The CDR3 sequence is 13 residues long. Germline loops: CDR1 SNHLY, CDR2 FYNNEI. With 7 bases removed from V and 0 bases from J, the gap between germline ends came to 8 bases. The CDR3 bases are TGTGCCAGCAATGCCCTCAGCACAGATACGCAGTATTTT. Protein: CASNALSTDTQYF.

The V call is TRBV25-1, the J call TRBJ1-1; D not resolved. Germline-derived CDR1 and CDR2 are MGHDK and SYGVNS. This CDR3 has 14 residues. The V gene lost 2 bases and the J gene lost 1 base, with 8 bases spanning the gap. The CDR3 sequence is CASSEAPKNTEAFF. The CDR3 DNA follows: TGTGCCAGCAGTGAAGCCCCCAAGAACACTGAAGCTTTCTTT.

The J gene is TRBJ2-1, the V gene TRBV2, with TRBD1 identical over 12 bases. The germline V gene has CDR1 SNHLY and CDR2 FYNNEI. After removal of 7 bases from V and 7 bases from J, the junction contained 8 bases not matched to a gene. The CDR3 runs to 15 residues. CDR3 sequence (DNA): TGTGCCAGCATTCCGGGACAGGGGGCGATAAATGAGCAGTTCTTC. Translation gives CASIPGQGAINEQFF.

This clone was found a few times. This chain joins TRBV4-3 and TRBJ2-3, with TRBD2 matching over 7 bases. CDR1 is LGHNA and CDR2 is YSLEER in the germline V gene. V shed 1 base, J shed 4 bases, and the junction held 8 bases outside the gene matches. The CDR3 sequence is 16 residues long. As DNA, the CDR3 is TGCGCCAGCAGCCAAGGAATGGCGGGAGCAGCAGATACGCAGTATTTT. Translating it yields CASSQGMAGAADTQYF.